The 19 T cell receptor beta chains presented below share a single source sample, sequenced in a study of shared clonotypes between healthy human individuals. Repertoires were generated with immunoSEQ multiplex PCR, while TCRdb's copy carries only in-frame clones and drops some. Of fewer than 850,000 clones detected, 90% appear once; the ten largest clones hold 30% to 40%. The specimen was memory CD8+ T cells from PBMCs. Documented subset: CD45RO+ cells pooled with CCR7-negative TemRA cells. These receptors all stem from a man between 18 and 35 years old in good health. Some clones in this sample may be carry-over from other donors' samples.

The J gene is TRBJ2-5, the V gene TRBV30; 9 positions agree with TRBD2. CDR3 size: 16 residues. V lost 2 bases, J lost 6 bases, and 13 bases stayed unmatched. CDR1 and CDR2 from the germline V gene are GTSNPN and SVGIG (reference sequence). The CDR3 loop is CAWSPAAGGWVKTQYF. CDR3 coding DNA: TGTGCCTGGAGTCCCGCAGCGGGAGGCTGGGTAAAGACCCAGTACTTC.

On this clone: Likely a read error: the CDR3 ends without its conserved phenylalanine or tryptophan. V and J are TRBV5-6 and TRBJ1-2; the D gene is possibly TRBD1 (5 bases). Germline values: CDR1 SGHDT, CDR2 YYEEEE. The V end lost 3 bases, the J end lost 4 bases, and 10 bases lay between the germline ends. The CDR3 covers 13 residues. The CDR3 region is CASSSQALYGYTL. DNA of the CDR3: TGTGCCAGCAGCTCACAGGCCCTCTATGGCTACACCCTC.

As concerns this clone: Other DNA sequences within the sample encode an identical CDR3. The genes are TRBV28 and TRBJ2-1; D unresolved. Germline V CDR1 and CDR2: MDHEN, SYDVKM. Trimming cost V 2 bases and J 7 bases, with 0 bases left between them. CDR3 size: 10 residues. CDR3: CASSLNEQFF. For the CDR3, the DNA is TGTGCCAGCAGTTTAAATGAGCAGTTCTTC.

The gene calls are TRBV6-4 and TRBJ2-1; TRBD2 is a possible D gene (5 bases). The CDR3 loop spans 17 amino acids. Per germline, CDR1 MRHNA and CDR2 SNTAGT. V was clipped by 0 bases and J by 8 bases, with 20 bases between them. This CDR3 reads CASSDSSGSTPIDEQFF. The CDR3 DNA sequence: TGTGCCAGCAGTGACTCGAGCGGATCTACCCCAATTGATGAGCAGTTCTTC.

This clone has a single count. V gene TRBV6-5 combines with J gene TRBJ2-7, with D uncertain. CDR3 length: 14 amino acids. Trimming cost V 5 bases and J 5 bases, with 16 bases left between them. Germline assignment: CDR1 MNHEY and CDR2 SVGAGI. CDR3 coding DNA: TGTGCCAGCAGTCCCGGGCCCGGCGCCCACGAGCAGTACTTC. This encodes CASSPGPGAHEQYF.

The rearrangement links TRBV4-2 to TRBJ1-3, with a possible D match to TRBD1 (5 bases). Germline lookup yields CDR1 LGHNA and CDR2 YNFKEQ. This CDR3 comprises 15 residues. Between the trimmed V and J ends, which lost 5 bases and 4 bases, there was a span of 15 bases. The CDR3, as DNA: TGTGCCAGCAGCTTGGACGGGGGGGACGGAAACACCATATATTTT. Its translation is CASSLDGGDGNTIYF.

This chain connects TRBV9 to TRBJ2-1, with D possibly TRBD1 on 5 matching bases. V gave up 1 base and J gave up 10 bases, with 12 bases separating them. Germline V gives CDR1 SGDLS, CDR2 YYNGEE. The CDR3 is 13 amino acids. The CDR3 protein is CASSVPGMREQFF. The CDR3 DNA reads TGTGCCAGCAGCGTACCAGGGATGAGGGAGCAGTTCTTC.

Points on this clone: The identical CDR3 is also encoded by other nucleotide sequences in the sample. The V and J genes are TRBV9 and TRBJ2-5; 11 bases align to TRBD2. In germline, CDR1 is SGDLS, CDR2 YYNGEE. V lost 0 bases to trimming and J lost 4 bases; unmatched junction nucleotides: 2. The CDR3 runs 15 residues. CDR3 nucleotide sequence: TGTGCCAGCAGCGTAGGTCTAGCGGGAGGAGAGACCCAGTACTTC. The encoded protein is CASSVGLAGGETQYF.

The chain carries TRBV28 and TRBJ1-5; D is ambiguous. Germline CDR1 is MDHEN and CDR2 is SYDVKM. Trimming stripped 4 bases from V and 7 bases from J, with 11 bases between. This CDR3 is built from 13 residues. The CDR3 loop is CASSSRSYQPQHF. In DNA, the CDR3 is TGTGCCAGCAGTTCCCGGTCATACCAGCCCCAGCATTTT.

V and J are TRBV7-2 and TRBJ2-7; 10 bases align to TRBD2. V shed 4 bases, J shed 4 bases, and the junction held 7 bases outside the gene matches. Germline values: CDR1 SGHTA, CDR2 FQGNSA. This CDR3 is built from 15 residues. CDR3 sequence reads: CASSWTSGLRYEQYF. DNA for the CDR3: TGTGCCAGCAGCTGGACTAGCGGATTACGTTACGAGCAGTACTTC.

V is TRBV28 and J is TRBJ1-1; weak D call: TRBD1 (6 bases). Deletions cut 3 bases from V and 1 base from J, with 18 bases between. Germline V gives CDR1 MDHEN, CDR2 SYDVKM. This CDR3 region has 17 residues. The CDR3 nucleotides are TGTGCCAGCAGTTTCCCCGCGACAGGCCTCCGGAACACTGAAGCTTTCTTT. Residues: CASSFPATGLRNTEAFF. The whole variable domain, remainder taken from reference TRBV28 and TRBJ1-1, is DVKVTQSSRYLVKRTGEKVFLECVQDMDHENMFWYRQDPGLGLRLIYFSYDVKMKEKGDIPEGYSVSREKKERFSLILESASTNQTSMYLCASSFPATGLRNTEAFFGQGTRLTVV.

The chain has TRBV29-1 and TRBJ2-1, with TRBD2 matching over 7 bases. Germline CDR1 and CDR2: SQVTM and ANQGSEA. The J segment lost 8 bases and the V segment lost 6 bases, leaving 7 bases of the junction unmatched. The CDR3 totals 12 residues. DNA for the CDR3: TGCAGCGTCTCCCCGGGAGGCCATGAGCAGTTCTTC. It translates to CSVSPGGHEQFF.

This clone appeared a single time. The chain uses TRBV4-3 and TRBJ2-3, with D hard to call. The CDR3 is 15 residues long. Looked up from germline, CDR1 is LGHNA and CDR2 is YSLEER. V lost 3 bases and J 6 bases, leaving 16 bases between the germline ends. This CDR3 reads CASSQKELGGDTQYF. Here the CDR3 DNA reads TGCGCCAGCAGCCAGAAGGAGTTGGGTGGTGATACGCAGTATTTT.

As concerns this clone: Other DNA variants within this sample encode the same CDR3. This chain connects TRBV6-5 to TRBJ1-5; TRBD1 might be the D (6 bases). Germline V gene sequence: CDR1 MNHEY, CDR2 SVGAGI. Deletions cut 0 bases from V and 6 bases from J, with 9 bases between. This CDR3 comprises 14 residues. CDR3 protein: CASSYSGGGQPQHF. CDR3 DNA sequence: TGTGCCAGCAGTTACTCAGGGGGAGGTCAGCCCCAGCATTTT.

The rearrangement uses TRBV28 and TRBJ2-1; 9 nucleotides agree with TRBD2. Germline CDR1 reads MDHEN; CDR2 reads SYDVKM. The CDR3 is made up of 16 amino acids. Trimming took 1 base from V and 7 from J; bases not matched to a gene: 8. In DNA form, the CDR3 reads TGTGCCAGCAGTTTATTGATTAGCGGGAGTAGGAATGAGCAGTTCTTC. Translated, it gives CASSLLISGSRNEQFF. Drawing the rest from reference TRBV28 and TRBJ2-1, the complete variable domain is DVKVTQSSRYLVKRTGEKVFLECVQDMDHENMFWYRQDPGLGLRLIYFSYDVKMKEKGDIPEGYSVSREKKERFSLILESASTNQTSMYLCASSLLISGSRNEQFFGPGTRLTVL.

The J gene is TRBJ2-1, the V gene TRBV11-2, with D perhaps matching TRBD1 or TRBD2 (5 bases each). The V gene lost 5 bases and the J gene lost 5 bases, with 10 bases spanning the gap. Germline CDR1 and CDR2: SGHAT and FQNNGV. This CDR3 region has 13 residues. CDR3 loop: CASSPGTNNEQFF. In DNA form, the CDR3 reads TGTGCCAGCAGCCCCGGGACGAACAATGAGCAGTTCTTC. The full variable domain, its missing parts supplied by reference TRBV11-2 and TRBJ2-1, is EAGVAQSPRYKIIEKRQSVAFWCNPISGHATLYWYQQILGQGPKLLIQFQNNGVVDDSQLPKDRFSAERLKGVDSTLKIQPAKLEDSAVYLCASSPGTNNEQFFGPGTRLTVL.

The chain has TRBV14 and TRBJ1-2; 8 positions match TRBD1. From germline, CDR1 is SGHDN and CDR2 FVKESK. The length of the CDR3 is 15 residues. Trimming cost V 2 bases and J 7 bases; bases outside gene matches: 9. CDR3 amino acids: CASSQLRTGWFGYTF. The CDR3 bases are TGTGCCAGCAGCCAACTCCGGACAGGGTGGTTTGGCTACACCTTC.

The CDR3 reads CASSPTSGSLRKQFF. The CDR3 DNA sequence: TGTGCCAGCAGTCCGACTAGCGGGAGTCTTCGCAAGCAGTTCTTC. This chain links TRBV7-3 with TRBJ2-1; 12 nucleotides match TRBD2. In germline, CDR1 is SGHTA, CDR2 FQGTGA. The CDR3 has 15 residues. J gave up 11 bases and V 6 bases, and 11 bases lay outside the gene matches. Full variable domain (outside the CDR3, taken from reference TRBV7-3 and TRBJ2-1): GAGVSQTPSNKVTEKGKYVELRCDPISGHTALYWYRQSLGQGPEFLIYFQGTGAADDSGLPNDRFFAVRPEGSVSTLKIQRTERGDSAVYLCASSPTSGSLRKQFFGPGTRLTVL.

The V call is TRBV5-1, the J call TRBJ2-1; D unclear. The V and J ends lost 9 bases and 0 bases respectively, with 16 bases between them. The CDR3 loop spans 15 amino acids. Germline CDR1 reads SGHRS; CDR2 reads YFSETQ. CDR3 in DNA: TGCGCCACCCATCTCGACCCTGTCTCCTACAATGAGCAGTTCTTC. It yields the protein CATHLDPVSYNEQFF.